This T cell receptor (beta chain) comes out of a study of post-analysis software for immune sequencing data. In the study overall: Disease courses included relapsing-remitting, secondary progressive and progressive-relapsing multiple sclerosis.

TCR beta libraries were prepared from cDNA with unique molecular identifiers. The T cell input of about 0.85 to 10 million gave roughly 0.5 million cDNA molecules. TCRdb called the PCR reads again in MiXCR, with one record for every CDR3 protein. The sample lists 350,000 to 500,000 distinct CDR3 sequences, more than 30% occurring once. Study conclusions and caveats: Five or six TRBV segments, TRBV5-6, TRBV5-1 and TRBV20-1 among them, were found more frequent in patients than controls. Versus controls, multiple sclerosis patients showed significantly lower diversity (normalized Chao1). Clustering by F measure revealed strong co-clustering among samples prepared together in one batch.

With respect to this clonotype: No antigen is known for it.

The CDR3 has 16 residues. The ends were cut back, 5 bases at V and 3 bases at J, with 14 bases in the middle. CDR1 and CDR2 from the germline V gene are MNHEY and SVGEGT. The receptor was isolated from a girl under 10 years old with multiple sclerosis. The sequenced material came from blood. V is TRBV6-2 or TRBV6-3 and J is TRBJ2-6; a possible D gene is TRBD1 (5 bases). Here the CDR3 reads CASSTRRGFGANVLTF. The CDR3 DNA follows: TGTGCCAGCAGTACCAGAAGGGGCTTTGGGGCCAACGTCCTGACTTTC.